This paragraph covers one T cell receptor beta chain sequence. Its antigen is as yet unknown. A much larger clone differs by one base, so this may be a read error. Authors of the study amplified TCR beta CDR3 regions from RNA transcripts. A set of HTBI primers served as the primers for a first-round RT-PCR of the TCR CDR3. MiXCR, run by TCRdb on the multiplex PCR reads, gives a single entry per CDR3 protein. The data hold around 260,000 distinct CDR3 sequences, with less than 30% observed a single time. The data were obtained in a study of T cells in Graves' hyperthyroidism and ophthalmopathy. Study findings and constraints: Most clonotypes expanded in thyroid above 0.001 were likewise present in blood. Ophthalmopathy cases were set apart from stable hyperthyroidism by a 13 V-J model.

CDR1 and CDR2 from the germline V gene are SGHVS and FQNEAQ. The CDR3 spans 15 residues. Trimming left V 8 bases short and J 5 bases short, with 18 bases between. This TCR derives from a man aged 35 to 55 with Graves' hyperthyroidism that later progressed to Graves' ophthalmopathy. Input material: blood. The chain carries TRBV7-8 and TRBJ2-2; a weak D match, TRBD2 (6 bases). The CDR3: CASSRGTTGTGELFF. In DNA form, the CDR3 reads TGTGCCAGCTCGCGGGGCACAACTGGGACCGGGGAGCTGTTTTTT.